What follows is one TCR beta chain and its context. The data were obtained in a study of technical replicates of blood from several donors. CDR1 is WSHSY and CDR2 is SAAADI in the germline V gene. V lost 2 bases and J lost 0, with 11 bases in between. This CDR3 region has 16 residues. Assay: immunoSEQ multiplex PCR; the TCRdb copy retains only in-frame clones and omits some. This sample has under 95,000 clones, with about 92% found just once. Sequenced sample: T cells isolated from PBMCs. The chain combines TRBV10-2 with TRBJ1-5, with D perhaps TRBD1 (5 bases). This receptor was taken from a human donor in good health. In DNA, the CDR3 is TGCGCCAGCAGTGAGGTACCGGGACTTAGCAATCAGCCCCAGCATTTT. It specifies CASSEVPGLSNQPQHF.